A single sample is the source of the 10 T cell receptor beta chains below, sequenced in a study of shared clonotypes between healthy human individuals. Generated by immunoSEQ multiplex PCR, the TCRdb table keeps only in-frame clones and is missing some. The sample contains roughly 1,800,000 clones, roughly 94% of which appear only once. CD8 cells regarded as naive lacked CD45RO, were positively chosen for CCR7, and omitted terminally differentiated effector memory CD45RA+ cells. Specimen: naive CD8+ T cells sorted from blood. These receptors were obtained from a man between 18 and 29 years old in good health.

In regard to this clone: Other DNA variants within this sample encode the same CDR3. The chain is built from TRBV27 and TRBJ2-7; the D gene could be TRBD1 or TRBD2 (5 bases each). V dropped 2 bases and J dropped 1 base, with 12 bases sitting between them. CDR1 and CDR2 from the germline V gene are MNHEY and SMNVEV (reference sequence). There are 15 residues in the CDR3. This chain's CDR3 is CASSLGAGTSYEQYF. The DNA of the CDR3 is TGTGCCAGCAGTTTAGGGGCAGGGACGTCCTACGAGCAGTACTTC.

The CDR3 nucleotides read TGTGCCAGCAGCTCACACAGGGGCCCTGCAACTAATGAAAAACTGTTTTTT. Translating gives CASSSHRGPATNEKLFF. The V gene is TRBV7-9, the J gene TRBJ1-4; 7 bases fit TRBD1. Germline-derived CDR1 and CDR2 are SEHNR and FQNEAQ (reference sequence). CDR3 size: 17 residues. V shed 4 bases, J shed 0 bases, and the junction held 8 bases outside the gene matches.

With respect to this clone: Other DNA sequences in the sample encode the same CDR3. The V gene is TRBV4-3, the J gene TRBJ2-7; the match to TRBD2 covers 12 bases. CDR1 is LGHNA and CDR2 is YSLEER in the germline V gene. J was trimmed by 3 bases and V by 3 bases; bases with no gene match: 0. The CDR3 spans 14 residues. Here the CDR3 DNA reads TGCGCCAGCAGCCAGACTAGCGGGGGCTACGAGCAGTACTTC. Translated, it gives CASSQTSGGYEQYF.

Comments on this clone: The sample has other DNA sequences that encode this CDR3 too. The chain carries TRBV6-5 and TRBJ2-1; D is undetermined. The CDR3 totals 11 residues. Germline V gene lookup returns CDR1 MNHEY and CDR2 SVGAGI. V lost 2 bases and J lost 9, with 5 bases in between. The CDR3 DNA is TGTGCCAGCAGTTACGGTGCTGAGCAGTTCTTC. This translates into CASSYGAEQFF.

The chain carries TRBV19 and TRBJ2-1, with 7 bases that match TRBD1. CDR1 is LNHDA, CDR2 SQIVND, per germline (reference sequence). The CDR3 is made up of 16 amino acids. J gave up 1 base and V 1 base, and 4 bases lay outside the gene matches. Here the CDR3 reads CASSIVSGQSYNEQFF. As DNA, the CDR3 is TGTGCCAGTAGTATAGTCTCGGGACAGTCCTACAATGAGCAGTTCTTC.

Details on this clone: The same CDR3 is also encoded by other DNA sequences in this sample. The V and J genes are TRBV15 and TRBJ1-5, with no clear D. This CDR3 spans 15 amino acids. V was pared by 0 bases and J by 4 bases, with 10 bases between. The V gene's germline CDR1 is LNHNV and CDR2 YYDKDF (reference sequence). The CDR3 DNA follows: TGTGCCACCAGCAGAGATAGAGGCATAAATCAGCCCCAGCATTTT. Its protein product is CATSRDRGINQPQHF.

Note on this clone: Within the sample, other DNA sequences also encode this same CDR3. V and J are TRBV7-9 and TRBJ2-5; D gene ambiguous. This CDR3 is built from 11 residues. CDR1 and CDR2 from the germline V gene are SEHNR and FQNEAQ (reference sequence). V shed 4 bases and J shed 5 bases, with 5 bases lying between them. The CDR3 bases are TGTGCCAGCAGCTCGGTGGAGACCCAGTACTTC. Its protein is CASSSVETQYF.

The chain employs TRBV6-8 and TRBJ1-3; unclear D gene. This CDR3 is built from 15 residues. The germline gives CDR1 MNHGY, CDR2 SAAAGT. Trimming removed 7 bases at V and 4 bases at J, with 17 bases between. The CDR3, as DNA: TGTGCCAGCAAGAGGAAGGGAACGGCGGGAAACACCATATATTTT. Translated, it gives CASKRKGTAGNTIYF.

The gene calls are TRBV7-6 and TRBJ2-2, with 15 bases aligning to TRBD2. The CDR3 runs 20 residues. The germline CDR1 and CDR2 sequences are SGHVS and FNYEAQ. V lost 5 bases to trimming and J lost 4 bases; unmatched junction nucleotides: 14. The CDR3 DNA reads TGTGCCAGCAGCCCCCTCATAGGGACTAGCGGGAGGAGGGGCACCGGGGAGCTGTTTTTT. Protein: CASSPLIGTSGRRGTGELFF.

The chain recombines TRBV6-1 with TRBJ2-7, with D possibly being TRBD2 (6 bases). V was clipped by 6 bases and J by 3 bases, with 12 bases between them. The germline V gene has CDR1 MNHNS and CDR2 SASEGT. This CDR3 is built from 13 residues. Here the CDR3 reads CASSGGKSYEQYF. CDR3 coding DNA: TGTGCCAGCAGCGGGGGAAAGAGCTACGAGCAGTACTTC.